This paragraph covers one T cell receptor beta chain sequence. This entry comes from a study of T cells in Graves' hyperthyroidism and ophthalmopathy. CDR3 length: 14 amino acids. Germline loops: CDR1 ENHRY, CDR2 SYGVKD. V shed 11 bases and J shed 7 bases, with 24 bases lying between them. It was uncontrolled infection, other autoimmune disease, pregnancy or lactation that excluded patients. RNA transcripts yielded amplified TCR beta CDR3 regions. The HTBI set primed first-round TCR CDR3 RT-PCR. TCRdb used MiXCR to reprocess the multiplex PCR reads, holding one entry per CDR3 protein. The profile shows about 540,000 distinct CDR3 sequences, about 43% of them singletons.

V is TRBV10-3 and J is TRBJ2-7; the D is unclear. The clonotype was recovered from a woman between 18 and 29 years old with Graves' hyperthyroidism. The sequenced sample was peripheral blood or thyroid tissue (not recorded which). CDR3: CASGRSDHAGEQYF. In nucleotides, the CDR3 is TGTGCCTCCGGCCGGTCCGACCACGCCGGGGAGCAGTACTTC.